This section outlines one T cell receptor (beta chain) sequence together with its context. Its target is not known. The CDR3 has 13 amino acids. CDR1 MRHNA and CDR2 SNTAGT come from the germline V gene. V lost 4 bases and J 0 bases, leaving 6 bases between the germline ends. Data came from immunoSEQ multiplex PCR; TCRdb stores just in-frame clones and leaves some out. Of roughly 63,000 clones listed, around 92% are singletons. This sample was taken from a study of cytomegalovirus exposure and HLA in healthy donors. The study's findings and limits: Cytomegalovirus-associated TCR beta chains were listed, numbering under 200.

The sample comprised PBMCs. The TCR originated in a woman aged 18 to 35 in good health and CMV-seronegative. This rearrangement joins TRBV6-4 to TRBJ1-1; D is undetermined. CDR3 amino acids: CASSAQMNTEAFF. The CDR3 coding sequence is TGTGCCAGCAGTGCTCAGATGAACACTGAAGCTTTCTTT.